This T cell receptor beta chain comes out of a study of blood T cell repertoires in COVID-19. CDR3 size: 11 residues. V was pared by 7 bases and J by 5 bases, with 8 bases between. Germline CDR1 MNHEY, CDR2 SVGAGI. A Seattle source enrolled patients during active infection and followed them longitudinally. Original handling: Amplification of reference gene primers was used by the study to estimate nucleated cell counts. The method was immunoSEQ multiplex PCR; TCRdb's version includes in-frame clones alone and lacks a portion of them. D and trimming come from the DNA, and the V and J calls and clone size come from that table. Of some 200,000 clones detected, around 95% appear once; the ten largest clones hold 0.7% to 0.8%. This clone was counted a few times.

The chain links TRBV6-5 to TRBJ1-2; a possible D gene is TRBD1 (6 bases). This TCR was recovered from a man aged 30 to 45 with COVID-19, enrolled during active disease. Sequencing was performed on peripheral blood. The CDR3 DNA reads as TGTGCCAGCAACAGGGAGTATGGCTACACCTTC. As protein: CASNREYGYTF.